What follows are 20 T cell receptor beta chains derived from one specimen sequenced in a study of cytomegalovirus exposure and HLA in healthy donors. The PCR made use of 60 Vbeta and 13 Jbeta primers. Some clones are missing from TCRdb's copy, which holds only in-frame ones; the method was immunoSEQ multiplex PCR. The sample shows about 110,000 clones, 65% to 85% of them seen only once. Sequences were obtained from PBMCs. The receptors stem from a man between 18 and 35 years old in good health and CMV-seronegative.

The chain joins TRBV7-9 to TRBJ2-3, with a possible D match to TRBD2 (5 bases). CDR3 size: 17 residues. Germline V lookup: CDR1 SEHNR, CDR2 FQNEAQ (reference sequence). V shed 4 bases and J shed 1 base, with 18 bases lying between them. The CDR3 loop reads CASSYRRTSSRTDTQYF. CDR3 bases: TGTGCCAGCAGCTACCGGAGGACTTCGAGCCGCACAGATACGCAGTATTTT.

The rearrangement links TRBV18 to TRBJ1-4; D is possibly TRBD1 (6 bases). The germline CDR1 and CDR2 sequences are KGHSH and LQKENI. The CDR3 runs to 14 residues. Trimming removed 4 bases from V and 2 bases from J, with 8 bases in between. The CDR3 region is CASSRGGTNEKLFF. Here the CDR3 DNA reads TGTGCCAGCTCACGGGGGGGCACTAATGAAAAACTGTTTTTT.

This chain uses TRBV6-1 with TRBJ1-5; a possible D gene is TRBD1 (6 bases). The CDR3 loop spans 15 amino acids. The germline gives CDR1 MNHNS, CDR2 SASEGT. V was trimmed by 6 bases and J by 7 bases, leaving 19 bases between them. The CDR3 region has the DNA TGTGCCAGCAGGGGGGTCGGGGGGCTAATCCAGCCCCAGCATTTT. It specifies CASRGVGGLIQPQHF.

The V and J genes are TRBV20-1 and TRBJ1-6; 7 bases fit TRBD1. There are 11 residues in the CDR3. V dropped 8 bases and J dropped 12; count of bases not matched to a gene: 7. Germline values: CDR1 DFQATT, CDR2 SNEGSKA (reference sequence). CDR3 amino acids: CSWQGEGPLHF. The CDR3 DNA sequence: TGCAGTTGGCAGGGGGAAGGACCCCTCCACTTT.

This chain joins TRBV27 and TRBJ2-7; D is uncertain. The CDR3 is made up of 14 amino acids. V lost 7 bases to trimming and J lost 0 bases, with 13 bases between them. From germline, CDR1 is MNHEY and CDR2 SMNVEV (reference sequence). In nucleotides, the CDR3 is TGTGCCAGCAAGTCGGTGGCTAGCTCCTACGAGCAGTACTTC. It translates to CASKSVASSYEQYF.

The table lists this clone with a few counts. The rearrangement joins TRBV6-6 to TRBJ2-2, with D tentatively TRBD2 (5 bases). The CDR3 sequence is 14 residues long. V lost 8 bases and J lost 5, with 15 bases in between. The germline gives CDR1 MNHNY, CDR2 SVGAGI (reference sequence). In DNA form, the CDR3 reads TGTGCCAGCTCGTCCGGAGGCTGGACCGGGGAGCTGTTTTTT. Protein sequence: CASSSGGWTGELFF.

The chain joins TRBV5-1 to TRBJ2-7; the match to TRBD1 covers 9 bases. Germline V lookup: CDR1 SGHRS, CDR2 YFSETQ. V shed 6 bases and J 3 bases; nucleotides not matched to a gene: 4. The CDR3 contains 13 residues. The CDR3 DNA reads TGCGCCAGCAATGGACAGGGGTTCTACGAGCAGTACTTC. Residues: CASNGQGFYEQYF.

This clone was recorded a few times. The V and J genes are TRBV7-8 and TRBJ2-7; 8 bases agree with TRBD1. The CDR3 is 14 amino acids. The J segment lost 5 bases and the V segment lost 5 bases, leaving 8 bases of the junction unmatched. Germline CDR1 and CDR2: SGHVS and FQNEAQ. CDR3 nucleotides: TGTGCCAGCAGCCCCGGGGACAGGAGAAACGAGCAGTACTTC. Its protein is CASSPGDRRNEQYF.

The chain uses TRBV7-9 and TRBJ2-7; 7 bases match TRBD2. CDR1 is SEHNR and CDR2 is FQNEAQ in the germline V gene (reference sequence). Losses at the gene ends were 5 bases for V and 0 bases for J; bases not matched to a gene: 10. The CDR3 runs 16 residues. The CDR3 DNA reads TGTGCCAGCAGCCTACTCGCGGGGGTGGTCTCCTACGAGCAGTACTTC. Protein: CASSLLAGVVSYEQYF.

The chain couples TRBV4-3 to TRBJ2-7; no clear D gene. Germline V gives CDR1 LGHNA, CDR2 YSLEER. The CDR3 loop spans 13 amino acids. Between the trimmed V and J ends, which lost 1 base and 4 bases, there was a span of 8 bases. CDR3: CASSQGLRYEQYF. Here the CDR3 DNA reads TGCGCCAGCAGCCAAGGATTGAGGTACGAGCAGTACTTC.

This clone appeared once. The chain carries TRBV2 and TRBJ2-2; 14 bases line up with TRBD2. The CDR3 runs 17 residues. Unmatched junction bases numbered 9, after V lost 5 bases and J lost 7 bases. CDR1 and CDR2 from the germline V gene are SNHLY and FYNNEI. The CDR3 DNA sequence: TGTGCCAGCAGTATTCCGGGACTAGCGGGGGTAGGCGGGGAGCTGTTTTTT. It translates to CASSIPGLAGVGGELFF.

This clone has just a few counts. The chain is built from TRBV4-3 and TRBJ1-5; no reliable D call. CDR1 is LGHNA and CDR2 is YSLEER in the germline V gene. The ends were cut back, 1 base at V and 5 bases at J, with 9 bases in the middle. This CDR3 comprises 14 residues. CDR3 loop: CASSQAHRDQPQHF. CDR3 DNA sequence: TGCGCCAGCAGCCAAGCTCACCGAGATCAGCCCCAGCATTTT.

V is TRBV9 and J is TRBJ2-7, with 8 bases matching TRBD1. Germline lookup yields CDR1 SGDLS and CDR2 YYNGEE. This CDR3 comprises 16 residues. V shed 3 bases, J shed 0 bases, and the junction held 8 bases outside the gene matches. The CDR3 sequence: CASSARQGSSSYEQYF. The CDR3 DNA reads TGTGCCAGCAGCGCTCGACAGGGGTCCTCCTCCTACGAGCAGTACTTC.

Worth noting for this clone: Germline and junction disagree at one end, which may indicate a read error. The rearrangement links TRBV6-5 to TRBJ1-2; no definite D call. The germline gives CDR1 MNHEY, CDR2 SVGAGI. This CDR3 comprises 13 residues. The CDR3 reads CASSLTTGYGYPF. Written as DNA, the CDR3 is TGTGCCAGCAGTCTAACAACGGGTTATGGCTACCCCTTC.

The V call is TRBV5-4, the J call TRBJ1-1, with a possible D match to TRBD1 (5 bases). With 0 bases removed from V and 3 bases from J, the gap between germline ends came to 9 bases. The CDR3 loop spans 14 amino acids. Germline V gives CDR1 SGHNT, CDR2 YYREEE (reference sequence). CDR3 protein: CASSLGGRYTEAFF. The CDR3 DNA reads TGTGCCAGCAGCTTGGGGGGGAGGTACACTGAAGCTTTCTTT. The complete variable domain, with remaining parts taken from reference TRBV5-4 and TRBJ1-1, reads ETGVTQSPTHLIKTRGQQVTLRCSSQSGHNTVSWYQQALGQGPQFIFQYYREEENGRGNFPPRFSGLQFPNYSSELNVNALELDDSALYLCASSLGGRYTEAFFGQGTRLTVV.

This chain connects TRBV29-1 to TRBJ2-7; D is possibly TRBD1 (6 bases). The CDR3 totals 13 residues. Trimming took 7 bases from V and 2 from J, leaving 15 bases between them. CDR1 is SQVTM and CDR2 is ANQGSEA in the germline V gene. In DNA form, the CDR3 reads TGCAGCGCTGCTTCAGGGGATACCTACGAGCAGTACTTC. Its protein product is CSAASGDTYEQYF.

DNA for the CDR3: TGTGCCAGCAGCGTAGAAAAGGGTGGGAGACAGGACCTCACCGGGGAGCTGTTTTTT. Protein: CASSVEKGGRQDLTGELFF. The chain employs TRBV9 and TRBJ2-2, with a possible D match to TRBD1 (6 bases). The length of the CDR3 is 19 residues. Germline V gives CDR1 SGDLS, CDR2 YYNGEE. V was shortened by 0 bases and J by 4 bases, with 22 bases between the two germline ends.

The chain uses TRBV5-1 and TRBJ1-2; D perhaps matches TRBD1 (5 bases). Germline CDR1 reads SGHRS; CDR2 reads YFSETQ. Trimming pared 0 bases from V and 4 bases from J, leaving 13 bases between. This CDR3 is 15 amino acids long. CDR3 coding DNA: TGCGCCAGCAGCTTGGGCACAGGAACCCTCTATGGCTACACCTTC. Translated: CASSLGTGTLYGYTF.

Of note for this clone: Relative to the germline gene, one junction end is altered; a read error may explain this. The gene calls are TRBV7-9 and TRBJ1-2; D may be TRBD1 (5 bases). The CDR3 totals 16 residues. CDR1 and CDR2 from the germline V gene are SEHNR and FQNEAQ (reference sequence). The CDR3 DNA follows: TGTTCCAGCAGCTTAAGAAGGACCGACAGAAAGTATGGCTACACCTTC. It encodes CSSSLRRTDRKYGYTF. The variable domain in full, completed from reference TRBV7-9 and TRBJ1-2, reads DTGVSQNPRHKITKRGQNVTFRCDPISEHNRLYWYRQTLGQGPEFLTYFQNEAQLEKSRLLSDRFSAERPKGSFSTLEIQRTEQGDSAMYLCSSSLRRTDRKYGYTFGSGTRLTVV.

The chain uses TRBV7-3 and TRBJ2-7; 7 bases are a match to TRBD2. This CDR3 has 13 residues. With 6 bases clipped from V and 6 bases from J, the junction kept 8 bases outside the gene matches. Germline V gene lookup returns CDR1 SGHTA and CDR2 FQGTGA. CDR3 nucleotides: TGTGCCAGCAGTCATGGGAGGGGTCGCGAGCAGTACTTC. It translates to CASSHGRGREQYF.